These 20 T cell receptor beta chains were sequenced from one sample in a study of T-cell reconstitution after alpha-beta-depleted transplantation in children. The authors prepared the TCRbeta library with unique molecular identifiers. MiXCR, applied by TCRdb to the PCR reads, yields one record per CDR3 protein. Seen here are hundreds of thousands of distinct CDR3 sequences, about a tenth observed once, and the top ten hold roughly 6.2%. The sequences come from PBMCs from the stem cell graft donor, collected from the stem cell graft. The receptors were sampled from a human donor who donated a stem cell graft to a child with acute lymphoblastic leukemia.

This clonotype occurred many times. The chain joins TRBV21-1 to TRBJ2-5; the table's D call TRBD2 went unverified against the DNA. TRBV21-1 is termed a pseudogene. The CDR3 is 15 residues long. The CDR3 sequence is CASSSASGEKETQYF. The CDR3 DNA sequence: TGTGCCAGCAGCTCGGCTAGCGGGGAAAAAGAGACCCAGTACTTC.

This clonotype came up many times. This sequence joins TRBV3-1 and TRBJ1-2, with D hard to call. The CDR3 is made up of 14 amino acids. CDR1 and CDR2 from the germline V gene are LGHDT and YNNKEL (reference sequence). Trimming stripped 1 base from V and 5 bases from J, with 11 bases between. This CDR3 is CASSQGWGIYGYTF. In nucleotides, the CDR3 is TGTGCCAGCAGCCAAGGTTGGGGTATTTATGGCTACACCTTC.

V and J are TRBV6-2 or TRBV6-3 and TRBJ1-1; possibly TRBD1 for D (6 bases). The V end was cut by 7 bases, the J end by 5 bases, with 14 bases between. Germline CDR1 reads MNHEY; CDR2 reads SVGEGT. The CDR3 totals 13 residues. Written as DNA, the CDR3 is TGTGCCAGCAACTTCCTCAGGGGTACTGAAGCTTTCTTT. It encodes CASNFLRGTEAFF.

The chain links TRBV10-2 to TRBJ2-1; D gene unclear. Looked up from germline, CDR1 is WSHSY and CDR2 is SAAADI. V was trimmed by 2 bases and J by 1 base, leaving 6 bases between them. The length of the CDR3 is 14 residues. CDR3 protein: CASSERVSYNEQFF. The CDR3 region has the DNA TGCGCCAGCAGTGAGCGGGTTTCCTACAATGAGCAGTTCTTC.

The V and J genes are TRBV4-2 and TRBJ2-3; 10 bases are shared with TRBD1. The CDR3 loop spans 16 amino acids. The J segment lost 5 bases and the V segment lost 0 bases, leaving 5 bases of the junction unmatched. Germline assignment: CDR1 LGHNA and CDR2 YNFKEQ. The CDR3 sequence: CASSQDRQGAGDTQYF. The CDR3 DNA reads as TGTGCCAGCAGCCAAGACCGACAGGGGGCAGGAGATACGCAGTATTTT.

CDR3 amino acids: CASSDERATETQYF. The DNA of the CDR3 is TGCGCCAGCAGTGATGAGAGGGCGACGGAGACCCAGTACTTC. V usage is TRBV10-1 and J usage is TRBJ2-5; D is perhaps TRBD2 (5 bases). The CDR3 is 14 residues long. V was cut by 3 bases and J by 5 bases, with 13 bases left in between. CDR1 WNHNN and CDR2 SYGVQD come from the germline V gene (reference sequence).

This clonotype was seen at least ten times. This rearrangement joins TRBV11-2 to TRBJ2-3, with 8 bases identical to TRBD2. CDR3 length: 14 amino acids. In germline, CDR1 is SGHAT, CDR2 FQNNGV. The junction had 4 bases not matched to a gene; V was cut back by 8 bases and J by 0 bases. CDR3 DNA: TGTGCCAGCGGAGCGGGGGCGAGCACAGATACGCAGTATTTT. It specifies CASGAGASTDTQYF.

In regard to this clonotype: This may come from a read error, since a much larger clone is one base off. The chain links TRBV20-1 to TRBJ1-5; no reliable D call. CDR1 is DFQATT, CDR2 SNEGSKA, per germline (reference sequence). The CDR3 is 12 residues long. Deletions cut 6 bases from V and 3 bases from J, with 9 bases between. CDR3 protein: CSAVVPNQPQHF. CDR3 sequence (DNA): TGCAGTGCGGTCGTCCCCAATCAGCCCCAGCATTTT.

This clonotype appeared a few times. V gene TRBV5-1 combines with J gene TRBJ2-2; D is undetermined. Deletions cut 1 base from V and 2 bases from J, with 9 bases between. This CDR3 region has 15 residues. Germline lookup yields CDR1 SGHRS and CDR2 YFSETQ. This CDR3 is CASSLLISNTGELFF. The CDR3 nucleotides read TGCGCCAGCAGCTTGTTGATTTCTAACACCGGGGAGCTGTTTTTT.

The table lists this clonotype with a few counts. The chain recombines TRBV5-1 with TRBJ1-4, with 9 bases aligning to TRBD1. The CDR3 is 14 residues long. CDR1 is SGHRS and CDR2 is YFSETQ in the germline V gene. The V segment lost 1 base and the J segment 6 bases; nucleotides outside the gene matches: 1. CDR3 residues: CASSLNRGHEKLFF. As DNA, the CDR3 is TGCGCCAGCAGCTTGAACAGGGGGCATGAAAAACTGTTTTTT. Together with reference TRBV5-1 and TRBJ1-4, the CDR3 gives the full variable domain: KAGVTQTPRYLIKTRGQQVTLSCSPISGHRSVSWYQQTPGQGLQFLFEYFSETQRNKGNFPGRFSGRQFSNSRSEMNVSTLELGDSALYLCASSLNRGHEKLFFGSGTQLSVL.

This clonotype was counted between two and nine times. The CDR3 loop is CATSRGTEAFF. The CDR3 bases are TGTGCCACCAGTCGGGGGACTGAAGCTTTCTTT. The V and J genes are TRBV24-1 and TRBJ1-1; tentatively, D is TRBD1 (5 bases). With 6 bases removed from V and 5 bases from J, the gap between germline ends came to 6 bases. Germline CDR1 is KGHDR and CDR2 is SFDVKD. CDR3 length: 11 residues.

This clonotype came up a few times. The chain combines TRBV4-3 with TRBJ2-5, with D possibly being TRBD1 (6 bases). The V end lost 5 bases, the J end lost 4 bases, and 11 bases lay between the germline ends. Germline CDR1 reads LGHNA; CDR2 reads YSLEER. There are 13 residues in the CDR3. This CDR3 is CASSIQGSETQYF. The CDR3 DNA reads TGCGCCAGCAGCATCCAGGGGTCAGAGACCCAGTACTTC.

The chain carries TRBV6-6 and TRBJ1-2, with D possibly TRBD1 on 5 matching bases. Trimming took off 5 bases at V and 3 bases at J, with 10 bases between the two ends. Germline CDR1 reads MNHNY; CDR2 reads SVGAGI (reference sequence). The CDR3 has 13 amino acids. CDR3 nucleotide sequence: TGTGCCAGCAGTCGGGACTCCGACTATGGCTACACCTTC. Encoded protein: CASSRDSDYGYTF.

This clonotype turned up a few times. V usage is TRBV6-2 or TRBV6-3 and J usage is TRBJ2-3; 7 positions match TRBD2. With V trimmed by 5 bases and J by 4 bases, 12 bases remained unmatched. From germline, CDR1 is MNHEY and CDR2 SVGEGT. The CDR3 sequence is 16 residues long. The CDR3 spells CASSPSGRGYPDTQYF. For the CDR3, the DNA is TGTGCCAGCAGTCCTAGCGGTCGTGGTTACCCAGATACGCAGTATTTT.

This clonotype turned up a few times. The chain couples TRBV12-3 or TRBV12-4 to TRBJ1-2, with 9 bases that match TRBD1. The V segment lost 5 bases and the J segment 8 bases; nucleotides outside the gene matches: 3. The CDR3 contains 12 residues. Here the CDR3 reads CASSITGGGYTF. The CDR3 DNA is TGTGCCAGCAGTATAACAGGGGGCGGCTACACCTTC.

V is TRBV2 and J is TRBJ1-1; D ambiguous. Germline V lookup: CDR1 SNHLY, CDR2 FYNNEI. The CDR3 has 12 residues. The CDR3 coding sequence is TGTACCTGCAGCTTTACCGGAGGTCGAGCTTTCTTT. Protein: CTCSFTGGRAFF.

The chain combines TRBV5-6 with TRBJ1-2; the D gene is possibly TRBD1 (5 bases). This CDR3 is built from 15 residues. The V gene's germline CDR1 is SGHDT and CDR2 YYEEEE. V lost 0 bases and J lost 5, with 14 bases in between. The CDR3 DNA reads TGTGCCAGCAGCTTGGATCGCAGGGAGGGATATGGCTACACCTTC. This translates into CASSLDRREGYGYTF.

Only a few counts were recorded for this clonotype. CDR3 region: CASSPDEGTQPQHF. DNA of the CDR3: TGTGCCAGCTCCCCCGATGAGGGCACTCAGCCCCAGCATTTT. The rearrangement joins TRBV18 to TRBJ1-5; the D is unclear. V lost 6 bases to trimming and J lost 6 bases, with 15 bases between them. Germline CDR1 reads KGHSH; CDR2 reads LQKENI. This CDR3 is built from 14 residues.

This clonotype was counted ten times or more. This rearrangement joins TRBV24-1 to TRBJ2-6, with D possibly TRBD2 on 6 matching bases. Germline CDR1 reads KGHDR; CDR2 reads SFDVKD. This CDR3 has 15 residues. The ends were cut back, 4 bases at V and 0 bases at J, with 6 bases in the middle. For the CDR3, the DNA is TGTGCCACCAGTGACGGGGGCTCTGGGGCCAACGTCCTGACTTTC. As protein: CATSDGGSGANVLTF.

This clonotype was seen a few times. The V and J genes are TRBV5-4 and TRBJ2-2; TRBD2 matches 8 bases. Germline-derived CDR1 and CDR2 are SGHNT and YYREEE (reference sequence). Trimming cost V 4 bases and J 4 bases; bases outside gene matches: 3. This CDR3 has 14 residues. The CDR3 loop is CASSKAGGTGELFF. The CDR3, as DNA: TGTGCCAGCAGCAAGGCGGGAGGCACCGGGGAGCTGTTTTTT.